One sample yielded the 32 T cell receptor beta chains listed below, sequenced in a study of blood T cells in healthy people across ages. A J-beta primer mix and a sample-barcoded 5' primer were used in a second PCR of about 7 to 11 cycles. TCRdb reprocessed the 5' RACE reads via MiXCR and lists one record per CDR3 protein. The profile shows 1.5 million to 1.9 million distinct CDR3 sequences, about 45% of them singletons. The material sequenced was blood. These receptors originate from a woman aged 18-29 years in good health.

This clonotype was found a few times. The chain recombines TRBV10-3 with TRBJ1-1, with TRBD1 identical over 8 bases. Looked up from germline, CDR1 is ENHRY and CDR2 is SYGVKD. V shed 8 bases, J shed 6 bases, and the junction held 8 bases outside the gene matches. The CDR3 covers 13 residues. CDR3 in DNA: TGTGCCATCGGTCCCGGACAGGGCGCTGAAGCTTTCTTT. Protein: CAIGPGQGAEAFF.

The V call is TRBV2, the J call TRBJ2-5; 12 bases align to TRBD1. This CDR3 comprises 17 residues. V lost 6 bases to trimming and J lost 11 bases; unmatched junction nucleotides: 19. CDR1 is SNHLY and CDR2 is FYNNEI in the germline V gene. CDR3 residues: CASRSLGGQGAQNEQYF. CDR3 bases: TGTGCCAGCAGGTCTCTTGGGGGACAGGGGGCGCAGAATGAGCAGTACTTC.

This clonotype appeared once. This chain's CDR3 is CSAQSFASPTGELFF. The CDR3 region has the DNA TGCAGTGCTCAGTCCTTTGCTAGCCCCACCGGGGAGCTGTTTTTT. The rearrangement joins TRBV20-1 to TRBJ2-2, with D possibly being TRBD2 (5 bases). Germline assignment: CDR1 DFQATT and CDR2 SNEGSKA (reference sequence). Deletions cut 5 bases from V and 4 bases from J, with 17 bases between. CDR3 size: 15 residues.

Many counts were recorded for this clonotype. The chain carries TRBV12-3 or TRBV12-4 and TRBJ1-2; D is unresolved. The V end was cut by 2 bases, the J end by 4 bases, with 5 bases between. The CDR3 is made up of 12 amino acids. The CDR3 bases are TGTGCCAGCAGTTTAAGCAGCTATGGCTACACCTTC. Its protein product is CASSLSSYGYTF.

The chain is built from TRBV15 and TRBJ2-3; the D call may be TRBD1 or TRBD2 (5 bases each). Germline CDR1 and CDR2: LNHNV and YYDKDF (reference sequence). The V end lost 3 bases, the J end lost 6 bases, and 10 bases lay between the germline ends. CDR3 length: 13 residues. DNA of the CDR3: TGTGCCACCAGCAGGAGGGGCTCGGATACGCAGTATTTT. It codes for CATSRRGSDTQYF.

This clonotype was seen a handful of times. The chain carries TRBV4-1 and TRBJ1-2, with D hard to call. The germline CDR1 and CDR2 sequences are MGHRA and YSYEKL. Trimming removed 1 base from V and 4 bases from J, with 13 bases in between. This CDR3 has 15 amino acids. CDR3 DNA sequence: TGCGCCAGCAGCCAAGGAGCGGGAATCGGCTATGGCTACACCTTC. This codes for CASSQGAGIGYGYTF.

The rearrangement joins TRBV9 to TRBJ1-2, with no clear D. The CDR3 totals 11 residues. Germline V gene data show CDR1 as SGDLS and CDR2 as YYNGEE. V lost 4 bases, J lost 7 bases, and 8 bases lay in between. The CDR3 region has the DNA TGTGCCAGCAGCCGCATCGGTGGCTACACCTTC. Amino acids: CASSRIGGYTF.

CDR3: CATSSGQGVPYEQYF. CDR3 sequence (DNA): TGTGCCACCAGCAGCGGACAGGGAGTTCCGTACGAGCAGTACTTC. J is TRBJ2-7 and V is TRBV15; 8 bases match TRBD1. V lost 3 bases to trimming and J lost 4 bases; unmatched junction nucleotides: 8. Germline V gene sequence: CDR1 LNHNV, CDR2 YYDKDF (reference sequence). The CDR3 has 15 amino acids.

The chain links TRBV4-3 to TRBJ2-3; 7 bases map to TRBD1. From germline, CDR1 is LGHNA and CDR2 YSLEER. CDR3 length: 15 amino acids. The V and J ends lost 0 bases and 6 bases, in that order; junction bases with no gene match: 6. This CDR3 reads CASSQDYQGVDTQYF. CDR3 nucleotides: TGCGCCAGCAGCCAAGATTACCAGGGGGTCGATACGCAGTATTTT.

The chain carries TRBV15 and TRBJ2-7; tentatively, D is TRBD1 (7 bases). Germline V gene lookup returns CDR1 LNHNV and CDR2 YYDKDF (reference sequence). CDR3 size: 15 residues. V dropped 0 bases and J dropped 4 bases, with 13 bases sitting between them. In DNA form, the CDR3 reads TGTGCCACCAGCAGAGATCCAGGGGGGAAGTACGAGCAGTACTTC. It is translated as CATSRDPGGKYEQYF. Together with reference TRBV15 and TRBJ2-7, the CDR3 gives the full variable domain: DAMVIQNPRYQVTQFGKPVTLSCSQTLNHNVMYWYQQKSSQAPKLLFHYYDKDFNNEADTPDNFQSRRPNTSFCFLDIRSPGLGDTAMYLCATSRDPGGKYEQYFGPGTRLTVT.

This clonotype was counted only a few times. This rearrangement joins TRBV29-1 to TRBJ1-1, with D uncertain. Germline-derived CDR1 and CDR2 are SQVTM and ANQGSEA. Trimming cost V 7 bases and J 0 bases, with 12 bases left between them. The CDR3 length is 13 residues. CDR3 loop: CSAGGRMNTEAFF. The CDR3 coding sequence is TGCAGCGCCGGAGGGCGGATGAACACTGAAGCTTTCTTT.

The gene calls are TRBV10-3 and TRBJ2-1; 9 nucleotides agree with TRBD2. CDR1 and CDR2 from the germline V gene are ENHRY and SYGVKD. CDR3 length equals 14 residues. Trimming took 3 bases from V and 6 from J; bases not matched to a gene: 3. Here the CDR3 DNA reads TGTGCCATCAGTGATGGGCGGGAGGGCAATGAGCAGTTCTTC. This encodes CAISDGREGNEQFF.

This sequence joins TRBV9 and TRBJ1-3; D unresolved. CDR3 length equals 18 residues. Germline V gene sequence: CDR1 SGDLS, CDR2 YYNGEE. The V end was cut by 3 bases, the J end by 0 bases, with 19 bases between. The CDR3 nucleotides are TGTGCCAGCAGCGCAAACCGGACTCCGCTCTTCTCTGGAAACACCATATATTTT. This gives the protein CASSANRTPLFSGNTIYF. Drawing the rest from reference TRBV9 and TRBJ1-3, the complete variable domain is DSGVTQTPKHLITATGQRVTLRCSPRSGDLSVYWYQQSLDQGLQFLIQYYNGEERAKGNILERFSAQQFPDLHSELNLSSLELGDSALYFCASSANRTPLFSGNTIYFGEGSWLTVV.

The chain couples TRBV20-1 to TRBJ2-7; D is unresolved. The CDR3 consists of 10 residues. Trimming took off 3 bases at V and 5 bases at J, with 5 bases between the two ends. The germline CDR1 and CDR2 sequences are DFQATT and SNEGSKA (reference sequence). CDR3 sequence: CSASNHEQYF. As DNA, the CDR3 is TGCAGTGCTAGTAACCACGAGCAGTACTTC.

This clonotype was seen only a few times. J is TRBJ1-4 and V is TRBV6-6, with D possibly TRBD1 on 6 matching bases. V lost 5 bases and J lost 8, with 12 bases in between. The CDR3 length is 13 residues. Germline loops: CDR1 MNHNY, CDR2 SVGAGI (reference sequence). The CDR3 sequence is CASSRGQIEKLFF. In DNA, the CDR3 is TGTGCCAGCAGTCGTGGACAGATAGAAAAACTGTTTTTT.

The chain employs TRBV20-1 and TRBJ1-5; possibly TRBD1 for D (5 bases). The V end was cut by 5 bases, the J end by 6 bases, with 11 bases between. CDR3 length: 12 residues. In germline, CDR1 is DFQATT, CDR2 SNEGSKA (reference sequence). CDR3 sequence reads: CSAHTGSQPQHF. The CDR3 bases are TGCAGTGCTCATACAGGTAGTCAGCCCCAGCATTTT.

This clonotype showed up just a few times. The chain is built from TRBV3-1 and TRBJ2-1, with D perhaps matching TRBD2 (6 bases). V shed 6 bases and J shed 2 bases, with 14 bases lying between them. The germline CDR1 and CDR2 sequences are LGHDT and YNNKEL (reference sequence). The CDR3 sequence is 15 residues long. In DNA, the CDR3 is TGTGCCAGCAGTCCGGAGGGGAGTCCCTACAATGAGCAGTTCTTC. Protein: CASSPEGSPYNEQFF.

V gene TRBV5-1 combines with J gene TRBJ2-5; D uncertain. The CDR3 contains 14 residues. The V gene's germline CDR1 is SGHRS and CDR2 YFSETQ. The V end was cut by 1 base, the J end by 2 bases, with 9 bases between. In nucleotides, the CDR3 is TGCGCCAGCAGCTTGTCGGCGGATCAAGAGACCCAGTACTTC. It specifies CASSLSADQETQYF.

This clonotype was picked up a small number of times. The V and J genes are TRBV5-1 and TRBJ2-1; 9 nucleotides align to TRBD1. J gave up 7 bases and V 4 bases, and 3 bases lay outside the gene matches. From germline, CDR1 is SGHRS and CDR2 YFSETQ. The CDR3 length is 13 residues. Here the CDR3 DNA reads TGCGCCAGCAGCATCGGGACAGGGAATGAGCAGTTCTTC. It codes for CASSIGTGNEQFF. Full variable domain (outside the CDR3, taken from reference TRBV5-1 and TRBJ2-1): KAGVTQTPRYLIKTRGQQVTLSCSPISGHRSVSWYQQTPGQGLQFLFEYFSETQRNKGNFPGRFSGRQFSNSRSEMNVSTLELGDSALYLCASSIGTGNEQFFGPGTRLTVL.

The sample holds a few counts of this clonotype. The chain is built from TRBV5-1 and TRBJ1-2; 7 nucleotides line up with TRBD1. Losses at the gene ends were 3 bases for V and 7 bases for J; bases not matched to a gene: 6. In germline, CDR1 is SGHRS, CDR2 YFSETQ. The CDR3 is 13 amino acids. The CDR3 loop is CASSWEQGSGYTF. The CDR3 region has the DNA TGCGCCAGCAGCTGGGAACAGGGGTCTGGCTACACCTTC. Looking up the rest from reference TRBV5-1 and TRBJ1-2 gives the full variable domain: KAGVTQTPRYLIKTRGQQVTLSCSPISGHRSVSWYQQTPGQGLQFLFEYFSETQRNKGNFPGRFSGRQFSNSRSEMNVSTLELGDSALYLCASSWEQGSGYTFGSGTRLTVV.

J is TRBJ2-5 and V is TRBV29-1; D is unresolved. The ends were cut back, 3 bases at V and 5 bases at J, with 19 bases in the middle. Germline V gene sequence: CDR1 SQVTM, CDR2 ANQGSEA. This CDR3 has 15 amino acids. The CDR3 nucleotides read TGCAGCGTTGACGGCTCCATGATGGCGCGGGAGACCCAGTACTTC. Its translation is CSVDGSMMARETQYF.

The sample holds a few counts of this clonotype. This chain joins TRBV28 and TRBJ2-3; D remains ambiguous. Germline V gives CDR1 MDHEN, CDR2 SYDVKM. The CDR3 runs 17 residues. The germline V and J ends were trimmed by 6 bases and 3 bases, with 22 bases remaining between them. CDR3 DNA: TGTGCCAGCAGCTCCCATCTGGGTGGGCGCCGGACAGATACGCAGTATTTT. Its translation is CASSSHLGGRRTDTQYF. The entire variable domain, with the rest obtained from reference TRBV28 and TRBJ2-3, is as follows: DVKVTQSSRYLVKRTGEKVFLECVQDMDHENMFWYRQDPGLGLRLIYFSYDVKMKEKGDIPEGYSVSREKKERFSLILESASTNQTSMYLCASSSHLGGRRTDTQYFGPGTRLTVL.

This clonotype was observed a handful of times. V and J are TRBV20-1 and TRBJ1-4; no reliable D call. The germline V gene encodes CDR1 DFQATT and CDR2 SNEGSKA (reference sequence). V lost 2 bases and J 5 bases, leaving 3 bases between the germline ends. The CDR3 is 11 amino acids. CDR3 DNA: TGCAGTGCTAGATGGAATGAAAAACTGTTTTTT. Translation: CSARWNEKLFF.

This clonotype was counted only a few times. This rearrangement joins TRBV24-1 to TRBJ2-3, with TRBD2 matching 10 bases. The CDR3 covers 15 residues. Germline V gives CDR1 KGHDR, CDR2 SFDVKD. V shed 3 bases and J 5 bases; nucleotides not matched to a gene: 4. The CDR3 sequence is CATSDLAGARDTQYF. Written as DNA, the CDR3 is TGTGCCACCAGTGATCTAGCGGGAGCGAGAGATACGCAGTATTTT.

This clonotype was recorded many times. V is TRBV10-1 and J is TRBJ2-5; D gene ambiguous. Trimming left V 3 bases short and J 2 bases short, with 10 bases between. CDR3 length: 14 amino acids. Germline V CDR1 and CDR2: WNHNN, SYGVQD (reference sequence). Here the CDR3 DNA reads TGCGCCAGCAGTGAATCCGGACGGCAAGAGACCCAGTACTTC. Translation: CASSESGRQETQYF.

This clonotype has just a few counts. An end of the junction does not agree with germline; a read error may underlie this. The chain carries TRBV27 and TRBJ2-3; maybe TRBD1 (6 bases). The CDR3 has 13 residues. Germline assignment: CDR1 MNHEY and CDR2 SMNVEV (reference sequence). CDR3 loop: CASKDRDTHTQYF. The CDR3, as DNA: TGTGCCAGCAAAGACCGGGACACACATACGCAGTATTTT.

The chain uses TRBV20-1 and TRBJ2-1; D is perhaps TRBD1 (5 bases). The CDR3 consists of 12 residues. V was trimmed by 4 bases and J by 6 bases, leaving 10 bases between them. Germline CDR1 DFQATT, CDR2 SNEGSKA (reference sequence). The CDR3 bases are TGCAGTGCTACGGACATTAGCAATGAGCAGTTCTTC. As protein: CSATDISNEQFF.

This clonotype has ten or more counts. One end of the junction is discordant with germline, which a read error may explain. The chain is built from TRBV7-9 and TRBJ2-7; D not certain. The CDR3 runs to 13 residues. Germline values: CDR1 SEHNR, CDR2 FQNEAQ (reference sequence). The CDR3 region is CASSLVGPYEQYF. CDR3 nucleotide sequence: TGTGCCAGCAGTTTAGTAGGACCCTACGAGCAGTACTTC.

The chain has TRBV12-3 or TRBV12-4 and TRBJ2-1; tentatively, D is TRBD1 or TRBD2 (5 bases each). With 6 bases removed from V and 7 bases from J, the gap between germline ends came to 13 bases. This CDR3 is 13 amino acids long. The CDR3 loop reads CASRTGTLNEQFF. CDR3 DNA sequence: TGTGCCAGCAGAACCGGGACCCTTAATGAGCAGTTCTTC.

The chain recombines TRBV20-1 with TRBJ2-1; TRBD1 is a possible D gene (6 bases). CDR3 length equals 14 residues. The germline gives CDR1 DFQATT, CDR2 SNEGSKA (reference sequence). V was cut by 4 bases and J by 0 bases, with 10 bases left in between. The CDR3 nucleotides read TGCAGTGCTAACAGGGCGGACTCCTACAATGAGCAGTTCTTC. Translated: CSANRADSYNEQFF.

This clonotype was detected once. The chain couples TRBV29-1 to TRBJ1-1, with TRBD1 as a possible D gene (6 bases). Germline-derived CDR1 and CDR2 are SQVTM and ANQGSEA. This CDR3 spans 15 amino acids. The V end lost 5 bases, the J end lost 2 bases, and 18 bases lay between the germline ends. This CDR3 reads CSVSPRGVVNTEAFF. The CDR3 nucleotides are TGCAGCGTTAGCCCAAGGGGGGTGGTAAACACTGAAGCTTTCTTT.

The sample holds a few counts of this clonotype. This rearrangement joins TRBV4-1 to TRBJ1-2; TRBD1 agrees at 9 bases. J lost 8 bases, V lost 4 bases, and 8 bases had no gene match. CDR3 length: 14 residues. Germline V gene sequence: CDR1 MGHRA, CDR2 YSYEKL. The CDR3, as DNA: TGCGCCAGCAGCCCTCCTGGGACAGGGAAGGGCTACACCTTC. Encoded protein: CASSPPGTGKGYTF.